A selection of T cell receptor beta chains follows, all from one sample in a study of cytomegalovirus exposure and HLA in healthy donors. Some clones are missing from TCRdb's copy, which holds only in-frame ones; the method was immunoSEQ multiplex PCR. The sample records about 73,000 clones, roughly 71% being singletons. Sequenced input: PBMCs. Source of these receptors: a man between 65 and 85 years old in good health and CMV-seronegative. Both conserved end residues are part of each CDR3. Fields, in order: V gene, clone size, J gene, D gene, CDR3 DNA, CDR3 protein. A D gene is named only where the DNA matches it firmly. Where a row states a size, it is once, few, many or the class of an expanded clone; other rows omit it.

V gene: TRBV19
clone size: .
J gene: TRBJ2-2
D gene: .
CDR3 DNA: TGTGCCAGTAGTATGATTGGGCCTCGTTTCGTAAGGGAGCTGTTTTTT
CDR3 protein: CASSMIGPRFVRELFF

V gene: TRBV28
clone size: .
J gene: TRBJ2-7
D gene: .
CDR3 DNA: TGTGCCAGCAGTTTAGTTAGAGAGCAGTACTTC
CDR3 protein: CASSLVREQYF

V gene: TRBV19
clone size: few
J gene: TRBJ2-5
D gene: TRBD1
CDR3 DNA: TGTGCCAGTGCTCTGGGATACAGGGGAGAGACCCAGTACTTC
CDR3 protein: CASALGYRGETQYF

V gene: TRBV15
clone size: .
J gene: TRBJ2-3
D gene: .
CDR3 DNA: TGTGCCACCAGCAGAGATACAACAGGGCGCACAGATACGCAGTATTTT
CDR3 protein: CATSRDTTGRTDTQYF

V gene: TRBV7-2
clone size: .
J gene: TRBJ2-3
D gene: TRBD2
CDR3 DNA: TGTGCCAGCAGCACCCGGACTAGCGGGGGGCACACAGATACGCAGTATTTT
CDR3 protein: CASSTRTSGGHTDTQYF

V gene: TRBV15
clone size: .
J gene: TRBJ1-1
D gene: TRBD1
CDR3 DNA: TGTGCCACCAGCAGAGATCTGGACAGGGGAGGAGTAAGTGAAGCTTTCTTT
CDR3 protein: CATSRDLDRGGVSEAFF

V gene: TRBV9
clone size: .
J gene: TRBJ2-1
D gene: TRBD2
CDR3 DNA: TGTGCCAGCAGCCGGGGGACTAGCGGGGCGGGGCAGTTCTTC
CDR3 protein: CASSRGTSGAGQFF

V gene: TRBV7-9
clone size: .
J gene: TRBJ2-7
D gene: .
CDR3 DNA: TGTGCCAGCAGCTGGGAGATGTACGAGCAGTACTTC
CDR3 protein: CASSWEMYEQYF

V gene: TRBV28
clone size: .
J gene: TRBJ2-7
D gene: .
CDR3 DNA: TGTGCCAGCAGGGCCGGAGGGGAGCACGAGCAGTACTTC
CDR3 protein: CASRAGGEHEQYF

V gene: TRBV7-2
clone size: .
J gene: TRBJ1-3
D gene: .
CDR3 DNA: TGTGCCAGCAGCTTAGGGGGGGGTGGAAACACCATATATTTT
CDR3 protein: CASSLGGGGNTIYF

V gene: TRBV7-8
clone size: .
J gene: TRBJ1-5
D gene: .
CDR3 DNA: TGTGCCAGCAGCCCAGGCACAGGCCGGAGCAATCAGCCCCAGCATTTT
CDR3 protein: CASSPGTGRSNQPQHF

V gene: TRBV10-3
clone size: few
J gene: TRBJ1-2
D gene: .
CDR3 DNA: TGTGCCATCTCGACAACTAACTATGGCTACACCTTC
CDR3 protein: CAISTTNYGYTF

V gene: TRBV28
clone size: few
J gene: TRBJ2-5
D gene: .
CDR3 DNA: TGTGCCAGCAGTTCCTCCGGGTCACAAGAGACCCAGTACTTC
CDR3 protein: CASSSSGSQETQYF

V gene: TRBV7-8
clone size: .
J gene: TRBJ2-7
D gene: .
CDR3 DNA: TGTGCCAGCAGCCCTCGCTGGGTGGCGGGCCACGAGCAGTACTTC
CDR3 protein: CASSPRWVAGHEQYF

V gene: TRBV7-2
clone size: few
J gene: TRBJ2-3
D gene: .
CDR3 DNA: TGTGCCAGCAGCCCCGGGGCGGGGACAGATACGCAGTATTTT
CDR3 protein: CASSPGAGTDTQYF

V gene: TRBV13
clone size: once
J gene: TRBJ1-6
D gene: TRBD1
CDR3 DNA: TGTGCCAGCAGCCAGCGACAGGGGACTTCACCCCTCCACTTT
CDR3 protein: CASSQRQGTSPLHF

V gene: TRBV10-3
clone size: once
J gene: TRBJ2-7
D gene: TRBD1
CDR3 DNA: TGTGCCATCAGTGGCGGGACAGGATACGAGCAGTACTTC
CDR3 protein: CAISGGTGYEQYF